The TCR beta chain described here comes from a study of post-analysis software for immune sequencing data. The germline CDR1 and CDR2 sequences are SEHNR and FQNEAQ (reference sequence). The CDR3 runs to 15 residues. V was pared by 5 bases and J by 1 base, with 14 bases between. Prepared libraries of TCR beta cDNA carried unique molecular identifiers. One entry per CDR3 protein, called by TCRdb with MiXCR from the PCR reads. Altogether about 540,000 distinct CDR3 sequences are present, around 34% being singletons, with the ten largest covering less than 6%. This clonotype turned up a few times. Its antigen is not known. Study observations and caveats: Elevated frequency relative to controls characterized several TRBV segments in patients, TRBV5-6, TRBV5-1 and TRBV20-1 among them.

The rearrangement links TRBV7-9 to TRBJ1-1; D remains ambiguous. The receptor comes from a girl aged 2 to 17 with multiple sclerosis. The sample taken for sequencing was blood. CDR3 sequence: CASSPSRPQNTEAFF. DNA for the CDR3: TGTGCCAGCAGCCCCTCGCGGCCTCAGAACACTGAAGCTTTCTTT.